These 18 T cell receptor beta chains share one sample of origin, sequenced in a study of control samples from healthy donors and cancer patients. Sequencing used immunoSEQ multiplex PCR; TCRdb keeps in-frame clones, though not all of them. The sample holds some 150,000 clones, nearly 96% seen once. The sequencing sample was made of blood. Source of these receptors: a woman aged 25 to 39 in good health.

Concerning this clone: This CDR3 is also generated by other DNA sequences in the sample. The chain recombines TRBV7-9 with TRBJ2-5, with TRBD1 as a possible D gene (6 bases). The CDR3 consists of 13 residues. From germline, CDR1 is SEHNR and CDR2 FQNEAQ (reference sequence). Between the trimmed V and J ends, which lost 1 base and 5 bases, there was a span of 8 bases. CDR3 sequence (DNA): TGTGCCAGCAGCTTAGAGGGGGAGGAGACCCAGTACTTC. Amino acids: CASSLEGEETQYF.

The chain joins TRBV19 to TRBJ2-1; D is perhaps TRBD2 (6 bases). Per germline, CDR1 LNHDA and CDR2 SQIVND (reference sequence). The CDR3 is made up of 13 amino acids. V shed 10 bases and J shed 5 bases, with 15 bases lying between them. CDR3 residues: CATRERANNEQFF. The CDR3 nucleotides are TGTGCCACCCGGGAGCGGGCTAACAATGAGCAGTTCTTC.

V gene TRBV30 combines with J gene TRBJ2-3, with 10 bases fitting TRBD2. The V gene's germline CDR1 is GTSNPN and CDR2 SVGIG (reference sequence). CDR3 size: 17 residues. Trimming took 3 bases from V and 1 from J; bases not matched to a gene: 10. CDR3 region: CAWSLRSGTSGTDTQYF. As DNA, the CDR3 is TGTGCCTGGAGCCTGCGATCCGGGACTAGCGGCACAGATACGCAGTATTTT.

The genes are TRBV9 and TRBJ1-1, with D unclear. The ends were cut back, 3 bases at V and 1 base at J, with 10 bases in the middle. Germline lookup yields CDR1 SGDLS and CDR2 YYNGEE. The CDR3 is 14 residues long. CDR3 protein: CASSDTGENTEAFF. The CDR3 bases are TGTGCCAGCAGCGACACCGGGGAGAACACTGAAGCTTTCTTT.

The gene calls are TRBV7-6 and TRBJ2-7, with TRBD1 matching over 9 bases. The germline gives CDR1 SGHVS, CDR2 FNYEAQ. J gave up 7 bases and V 5 bases, and 6 bases lay outside the gene matches. This CDR3 region has 13 residues. CDR3 nucleotide sequence: TGTGCCAGCAGCACGGGACAGGGTGAGGAGCAGTACTTC. It is translated as CASSTGQGEEQYF.

This chain joins TRBV7-9 and TRBJ1-4, with D possibly being TRBD1 (5 bases). The CDR3 is 14 amino acids. Germline-derived CDR1 and CDR2 are SEHNR and FQNEAQ (reference sequence). The V and J ends lost 5 bases and 8 bases respectively, with 15 bases between them. CDR3 sequence (DNA): TGTGCCAGCAGCCTACTCAGGGAGACCGAAAAACTGTTTTTT. Protein sequence: CASSLLRETEKLFF.

V is TRBV28 and J is TRBJ2-1; D may be TRBD2 (6 bases). CDR3 length: 12 amino acids. V lost 3 bases and J lost 12, with 12 bases in between. Looked up from germline, CDR1 is MDHEN and CDR2 is SYDVKM. DNA of the CDR3: TGTGCCAGCAGTTTCGGGAGTCCTCTGCAGTTCTTC. Protein: CASSFGSPLQFF.

This rearrangement joins TRBV10-3 to TRBJ2-1; TRBD2 matches 8 bases. The CDR3 runs 15 residues. J lost 5 bases, V lost 0 bases, and 3 bases had no gene match. CDR1 and CDR2 from the germline V gene are ENHRY and SYGVKD. CDR3 sequence reads: CAISESGLAHNEQFF. DNA of the CDR3: TGTGCCATCAGTGAGTCAGGACTAGCTCACAATGAGCAGTTCTTC.

This chain connects TRBV27 to TRBJ2-7; D not certain. Per germline, CDR1 MNHEY and CDR2 SMNVEV (reference sequence). The CDR3 extends over 10 amino acids. V lost 8 bases and J lost 3, with 5 bases in between. The CDR3 here is CASGNYEQYF. The DNA for the CDR3 is TGTGCCAGCGGAAACTACGAGCAGTACTTC.

The chain employs TRBV11-2 and TRBJ1-5; unclear D gene. The CDR3 is made up of 16 amino acids. In germline, CDR1 is SGHAT, CDR2 FQNNGV. Between the trimmed V and J ends, which lost 3 bases and 2 bases, there was a span of 14 bases. CDR3 region: CASSLGREDGNQPQHF. CDR3 nucleotides: TGTGCCAGCAGCTTGGGGAGGGAAGACGGCAATCAGCCCCAGCATTTT.

This chain uses TRBV2 with TRBJ2-2, with D perhaps being TRBD1 or TRBD2 (5 bases each). V gave up 6 bases and J gave up 1 base, with 12 bases separating them. The CDR3 is 15 residues long. Germline assignment: CDR1 SNHLY and CDR2 FYNNEI. This CDR3 is CASSSGTKNTGELFF. The CDR3 region has the DNA TGTGCCAGCAGCTCCGGGACCAAGAACACCGGGGAGCTGTTTTTT. Full variable domain (missing parts from reference TRBV2 and TRBJ2-2): EPEVTQTPSHQVTQMGQEVILRCVPISNHLYFYWYRQILGQKVEFLVSFYNNEISEKSEIFDDQFSVERPDGSNFTLKIRSTKLEDSAMYFCASSSGTKNTGELFFGEGSRLTVL.

V gene TRBV9 combines with J gene TRBJ1-4; D is ambiguous. The CDR3 length is 15 residues. Between the trimmed V and J ends, which lost 3 bases and 0 bases, there was a span of 9 bases. Germline V gene lookup returns CDR1 SGDLS and CDR2 YYNGEE. The CDR3 loop reads CASSETPSTNEKLFF. The CDR3, as DNA: TGTGCCAGCAGCGAGACACCGTCAACTAATGAAAAACTGTTTTTT.

V usage is TRBV5-4 and J usage is TRBJ1-1; TRBD1 might be the D (6 bases). The V end lost 2 bases, the J end lost 4 bases, and 9 bases lay between the germline ends. The germline V gene has CDR1 SGHNT and CDR2 YYREEE (reference sequence). CDR3 length equals 13 residues. The CDR3 coding sequence is TGTGCCAGCAGCTTACAGGGAGGCACTGAAGCTTTCTTT. As protein: CASSLQGGTEAFF.

The chain uses TRBV6-2 or TRBV6-3 and TRBJ2-1; D unresolved. V lost 2 bases to trimming and J lost 0 bases, with 11 bases between them. The CDR3 loop spans 16 amino acids. From germline, CDR1 is MNHEY and CDR2 SVGEGT. CDR3 sequence: CASSYPVEGSYNEQFF. CDR3 bases: TGTGCCAGCAGTTACCCGGTCGAAGGCTCCTACAATGAGCAGTTCTTC.

V and J are TRBV30 and TRBJ1-6; D is possibly TRBD1 (6 bases). The CDR3 sequence is 11 residues long. Looked up from germline, CDR1 is GTSNPN and CDR2 is SVGIG (reference sequence). V shed 6 bases and J shed 12 bases, with 12 bases lying between them. The CDR3 sequence is CACEGGGPLHF. The DNA of the CDR3 is TGTGCCTGTGAGGGGGGTGGACCCCTCCACTTT.

The chain carries TRBV15 and TRBJ1-6, with a weak D call TRBD1 (5 bases). Germline V lookup: CDR1 LNHNV, CDR2 YYDKDF (reference sequence). The CDR3 covers 18 residues. V lost 0 bases and J 0 bases, leaving 12 bases between the germline ends. CDR3 DNA: TGTGCCACCAGCAGAGAAAGGACAATGAGCTCCTATAATTCACCCCTCCACTTT. Its protein is CATSRERTMSSYNSPLHF.

The CDR3 DNA reads as TGTGCCAGCAGAAACACAGATAACATGAACACTGAAGCTTTCTTT. Translated, it gives CASRNTDNMNTEAFF. The rearrangement joins TRBV28 to TRBJ1-1; no reliable D call. Germline V gene data show CDR1 as MDHEN and CDR2 as SYDVKM. With 6 bases removed from V and 0 bases from J, the gap between germline ends came to 14 bases. CDR3 length: 15 residues.

This chain joins TRBV27 and TRBJ2-1, with 14 nucleotides matching TRBD2. The J segment lost 6 bases and the V segment lost 6 bases, leaving 13 bases of the junction unmatched. The CDR3 sequence is 18 residues long. Germline V gene lookup returns CDR1 MNHEY and CDR2 SMNVEV (reference sequence). DNA of the CDR3: TGTGCCAGCAGGACCCGGACTAGCGGGAGGTTTTCGACCAATGAGCAGTTCTTC. This gives the protein CASRTRTSGRFSTNEQFF.